The sequence of this T cell receptor (beta chain) was determined in a study of CD8+ T cells in alopecia areata. Turning to the study itself: Severity in treated patients was scored by percentage of scalp area affected. Study observations and caveats: Although TCR sharing was seen in mice, sharing across patients was less clear, possibly for HLA-related reasons.

The CDR3 contains 10 residues. Trimming left V 4 bases short and J 9 bases short, with 7 bases between. Germline CDR1 and CDR2: SQVTM and ANQGSEA. Concerning this clone: What it recognizes is unknown.

Reverse transcription of extracted RNA yielded cDNA, which provided the sequencing template. Measured with immunoSEQ multiplex PCR; TCRdb has only the in-frame clones, and not every one. The data show about 150,000 clones, around half seen once. The sample's treatment: oral pan-JAK inhibitor, 5-10 mg twice daily. The sequence came from a human donor with alopecia areata. V is TRBV29-1 and J is TRBJ2-1; D possibly corresponds to TRBD1 (5 bases). The specimen was CD8+ T cells sorted from blood, collected at week 4, from a patient treated with tofacitinib. The CDR3 DNA is TGCAGCGTTGGTAGGGGTGAGCAGTTCTTC. This codes for CSVGRGEQFF.